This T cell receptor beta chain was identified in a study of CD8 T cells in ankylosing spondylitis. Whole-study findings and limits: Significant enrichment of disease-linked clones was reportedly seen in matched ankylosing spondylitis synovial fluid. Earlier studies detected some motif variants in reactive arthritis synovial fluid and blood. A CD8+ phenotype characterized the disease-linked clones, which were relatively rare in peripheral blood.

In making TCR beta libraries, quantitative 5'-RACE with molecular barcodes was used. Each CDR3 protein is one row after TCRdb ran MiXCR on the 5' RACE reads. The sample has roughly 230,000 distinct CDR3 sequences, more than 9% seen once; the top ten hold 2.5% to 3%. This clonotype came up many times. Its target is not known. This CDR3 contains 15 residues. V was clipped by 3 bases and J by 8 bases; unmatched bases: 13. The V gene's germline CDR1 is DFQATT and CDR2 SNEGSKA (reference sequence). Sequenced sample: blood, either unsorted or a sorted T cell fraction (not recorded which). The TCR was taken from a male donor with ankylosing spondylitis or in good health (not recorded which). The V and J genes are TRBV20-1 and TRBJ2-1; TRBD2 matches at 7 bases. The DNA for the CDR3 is TGCAGTGCTAGTCTGGCGGGGGTCCCTACATATGAGCAGTTCTTC. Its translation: CSASLAGVPTYEQFF.